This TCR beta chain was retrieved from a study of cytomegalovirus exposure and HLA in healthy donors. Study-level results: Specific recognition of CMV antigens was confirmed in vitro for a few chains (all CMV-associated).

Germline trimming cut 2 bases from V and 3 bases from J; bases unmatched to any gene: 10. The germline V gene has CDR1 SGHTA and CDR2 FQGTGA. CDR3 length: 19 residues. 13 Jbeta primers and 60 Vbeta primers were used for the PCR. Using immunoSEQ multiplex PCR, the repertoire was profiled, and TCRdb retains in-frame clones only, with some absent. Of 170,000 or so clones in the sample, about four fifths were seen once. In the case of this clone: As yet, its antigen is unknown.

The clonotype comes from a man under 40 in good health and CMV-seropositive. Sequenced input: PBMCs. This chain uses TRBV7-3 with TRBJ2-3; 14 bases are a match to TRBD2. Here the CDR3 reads CASSLRGGTSGSATDTQYF. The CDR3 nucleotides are TGTGCCAGCAGCTTACGGGGAGGGACTAGCGGGAGTGCAACAGATACGCAGTATTTT. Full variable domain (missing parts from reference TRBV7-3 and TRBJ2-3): GAGVSQTPSNKVTEKGKYVELRCDPISGHTALYWYRQSLGQGPEFLIYFQGTGAADDSGLPNDRFFAVRPEGSVSTLKIQRTERGDSAVYLCASSLRGGTSGSATDTQYFGPGTRLTVL.